This is a list of T cell receptor beta chains from one sample in a study of blood T cell repertoires in COVID-19. Profiled with immunoSEQ multiplex PCR; TCRdb holds only in-frame clones, not every one. The sample lists about 68,000 clones; around 83% were seen once. The specimen sequenced was peripheral blood. All receptors derive from a man in his forties or fifties with acute or convalescent COVID-19. The CDR3 runs from the conserved cysteine through the conserved F or W. D genes are given only for firm matches. For some rows the clone size is stated as once, few or many, or as a class when expanded; others skip it.

TRBJ1-2	.	.	TRBV10-3	TGTGCCATCAGTGAGTCGATTGACGGACAGTCTAACTATGGCTACACCTTC	CAISESIDGQSNYGYTF
TRBJ1-2	.	.	TRBV6-6	TGTGCCAGCAGTTTCGGGACTGCGACTAACTATGGCTACACCTTC	CASSFGTATNYGYTF
TRBJ1-6	.	.	TRBV3-1/TRBV3-2	TGTGCCAGCAGCCAGGGGGGAGTCGGTTCACCCCTCCACTTT	CASSQGGVGSPLHF
TRBJ1-5	TRBD1	once	TRBV27	TGTGCCAGCAGTCCGACAGGGGGGTTCAATCAGCCCCAGCATTTT	CASSPTGGFNQPQHF
TRBJ1-1	TRBD1	few	TRBV18	TGTGCCAGCTCACGTTCCGGGACAGGGGGCGGGGAAGCTTTCTTT	CASSRSGTGGGEAFF
TRBJ1-6	TRBD1	.	TRBV27	TGTGCCAGCAGCTCCTGGGGACAGGGCGAAAGGTCACCCCTCCACTTT	CASSSWGQGERSPLHF
TRBJ2-7	.	.	TRBV24-1	TGTGCCACCAACCCAAATGGCGGGGAGCGGGACAAGCTGGAGCAGTACTTC	CATNPNGGERDKLEQYF
TRBJ1-6	.	.	TRBV21-1	TGTGCCAGCAGCAAATCCCAGACAGGGAGAAATAATTCACCCCTCCACTTT	CASSKSQTGRNNSPLHF
TRBJ1-2	.	.	TRBV9	TGTGCCAGCAGCGTAGATCCGTATGGCTACACCTTC	CASSVDPYGYTF
TRBJ1-4	TRBD1	.	TRBV3-1/TRBV3-2	TGTGCCAGCAGCCAAGGGGGGACAGTAAGTCGGGATGAAAAACTGTTTTTT	CASSQGGTVSRDEKLFF
TRBJ1-5	TRBD1	few	TRBV6-5	TGTGCCAGCAGCTCCAGACAGGGAGATCAGCCCCAGCATTTT	CASSSRQGDQPQHF
TRBJ2-7	TRBD1	.	TRBV11-2	TGTGCCAGCAGCTCCACCGGGCGGGACAGGGGATCCTACGAGCAGTACTTC	CASSSTGRDRGSYEQYF
TRBJ2-7	TRBD2	.	TRBV19	TGTGCCAGTAACTCCGGGGGGTCGACCTACGAGCAGTACTTC	CASNSGGSTYEQYF
TRBJ2-7	.	.	TRBV5-4	TGTGCCAGCAGCTTCATCGGGGTCCACGAGCAGTACTTC	CASSFIGVHEQYF
TRBJ1-2	TRBD1	.	TRBV2	TGTGCCAGCAGGCGTTGGACAGGAGCTAACTATGGCTACACCTTC	CASRRWTGANYGYTF
TRBJ1-1	.	.	TRBV9	TGTGCCAGCAGCGCTCGGCTACGGGAAGAAGCTTTCTTT	CASSARLREEAFF
TRBJ1-1	TRBD1	.	TRBV5-4	TGTGCCAGCAGCGCCGGACAGGGCTTTGTGAACACTGAAGCTTTCTTT	CASSAGQGFVNTEAFF
TRBJ1-1	TRBD1	.	TRBV27	TGTGCCAGCAGTTTAGCAACAGGGGTTCGCACTGAAGCTTTCTTT	CASSLATGVRTEAFF
TRBJ2-1	.	.	TRBV24-1	TGTGCCACCAGTGATTTAGGAGGGATTAACCACAATGAGCAGTTCTTC	CATSDLGGINHNEQFF
TRBJ1-1	TRBD1	.	TRBV30	TGTGCCTGGAGCCCCTCCCGAACAGGGGTGAACACTGAAGCTTTCTTT	CAWSPSRTGVNTEAFF
TRBJ1-1	.	.	TRBV10-3	TGTGCCATCAGTGAGGCGACTGGAGGGCCCACTGAAGCTTTCTTT	CAISEATGGPTEAFF
TRBJ2-2	TRBD1	.	TRBV5-5	TGTGCCAGCAGCTTTTATTCGTCTAGACAGGGGGCGGGCACCGGGGAGCTGTTTTTT	CASSFYSSRQGAGTGELFF
TRBJ1-6	.	.	TRBV11-3	TGTGCCAGCACTACTAGCCCCTATAATTCACCCCTCCACTTT	CASTTSPYNSPLHF
TRBJ2-3	TRBD2	.	TRBV7-3	TGTGCCAGCAGCCCGGGACTAGCCCGCGCAGATACGCAGTATTTT	CASSPGLARADTQYF
TRBJ2-2	.	.	TRBV7-9	TGTGCCAGCCAGGGGGGGAACACCGGGGAGCTGTTTTTT	CASQGGNTGELFF
TRBJ1-1	.	.	TRBV30	TGTGCCTGGGACAGGATGAACACTGAAGCTTTCTTT	CAWDRMNTEAFF
TRBJ2-3	.	.	TRBV5-1	TGCGCCAGCAGCATGGGGGGCCCTGGGACAGATACGCAGTATTTT	CASSMGGPGTDTQYF
TRBJ2-7	.	.	TRBV10-1	TGCGCCAGCAGCCCTAGTCCCAGGGCCGAGCAGTACTTC	CASSPSPRAEQYF
TRBJ1-1	TRBD1	.	TRBV5-1	TGCGCCAGCAGCTTGGAGGGGGCGAATTTCGCTGAAGCTTTCTTT	CASSLEGANFAEAFF
TRBJ2-7	TRBD1	.	TRBV6-5	TGTGCCAGCAGTTACCTAGGACAGGGAAACGAGCAGTACTTC	CASSYLGQGNEQYF
TRBJ1-3	TRBD1	.	TRBV18	TGTGCCAGCTCACTCACCCAGGGGGACAGTGTCTCTGGAAACACCATATATTTT	CASSLTQGDSVSGNTIYF
TRBJ2-5	.	few	TRBV5-6	TGTGCCAGCAGCTTGTATCCAGGGGTGGATAGGGAGACCCAGTACTTC	CASSLYPGVDRETQYF
TRBJ2-6	.	.	TRBV19	TGTGCCAGTAGTATATTGGGCTCCGGGGCCAACGTCCTGACTTTC	CASSILGSGANVLTF
TRBJ1-1	.	few	TRBV5-5	TGTGCCAGCAGCTTGGAAAAGTTTGGACAGACTGAAGCTTTCTTT	CASSLEKFGQTEAFF
TRBJ1-6	.	once	TRBV10-3	TGTGCCATCAGTGCCGACGGATCCCATGCACAGGGTGTGGGTTCACCCCTCCACTTT	CAISADGSHAQGVGSPLHF
TRBJ1-3	.	.	TRBV13	TGTGCCAGCAGCTTACGGGGGGTCGGAAACACCATATATTTT	CASSLRGVGNTIYF
TRBJ2-2	TRBD2	.	TRBV2	TGTGCGATAGCGGGAGGGGACACCGGGGAGCTGTTTTTT	CAIAGGDTGELFF
TRBJ2-1	TRBD2	.	TRBV5-1	TGCGCCAGCAGCTTGGGGGGGACTAGCGGGGACTACAATGAGCAGTTCTTC	CASSLGGTSGDYNEQFF
TRBJ2-7	TRBD1	.	TRBV7-9	TGTGCCAGCACCTCCTACAGGGGGCCCTACGAGCAGTACTTC	CASTSYRGPYEQYF
TRBJ2-6	.	.	TRBV19	TGTGCCAGTAGCACTCGGTCAGGGGCCAACGTCCTGACTTTC	CASSTRSGANVLTF
TRBJ1-1	TRBD1	once	TRBV13	TGTGCCAGCAGCTCCCCGACAGGGGATGAAGCTTTCTTT	CASSSPTGDEAFF